The 18 T cell receptor beta chains given below trace back to one sample, sequenced in a study of T cell responses to AZD1222 COVID-19 vaccine. Assay used: immunoSEQ multiplex PCR; TCRdb lists only in-frame clones, some missing. Seen here are about 110,000 clones, approximately 90% observed once, and the top ten hold 2% to 3%. The specimen comprised peripheral blood, sampled 28 days after the second AZD1222 dose. These receptors were collected from an adult who received the AZD1222 COVID-19 vaccine.

This chain links TRBV9 with TRBJ2-1; possible D gene TRBD2, 6 bases. The germline V gene has CDR1 SGDLS and CDR2 YYNGEE. Trimming left V 4 bases short and J 0 bases short, with 26 bases between. The length of the CDR3 is 20 residues. CDR3 amino acids: CASSITLGTLGASSYNEQFF. DNA for the CDR3: TGTGCCAGCAGCATCACTCTGGGGACTCTTGGCGCGAGCTCCTACAATGAGCAGTTCTTC. Filled out from reference TRBV9 and TRBJ2-1, the complete variable domain reads DSGVTQTPKHLITATGQRVTLRCSPRSGDLSVYWYQQSLDQGLQFLIQYYNGEERAKGNILERFSAQQFPDLHSELNLSSLELGDSALYFCASSITLGTLGASSYNEQFFGPGTRLTVL.

The V and J genes are TRBV19 and TRBJ1-4; 8 bases align to TRBD1. The V segment lost 4 bases and the J segment 6 bases; nucleotides outside the gene matches: 4. This CDR3 has 14 amino acids. CDR1 is LNHDA, CDR2 SQIVND, per germline (reference sequence). The CDR3 loop reads CASSTQGAYEKLFF. The CDR3 DNA follows: TGTGCCAGTAGTACCCAGGGGGCTTATGAAAAACTGTTTTTT.

The chain joins TRBV30 to TRBJ1-6; TRBD1 matches 9 bases. Per the germline V gene, CDR1 is GTSNPN and CDR2 is SVGIG (reference sequence). J gave up 3 bases and V 0 bases, and 3 bases lay outside the gene matches. CDR3 length equals 16 residues. This CDR3 is CAWSVRGQGYNSPLHF. The CDR3 region has the DNA TGTGCCTGGAGTGTACGGGGACAGGGCTATAATTCACCCCTCCACTTT.

The CDR3 DNA reads as TGTGCCAGCAGTTTCCTGGACAGGGTTCACGTCTATGGCTACACCTTC. Translation: CASSFLDRVHVYGYTF. This rearrangement joins TRBV27 to TRBJ1-2, with 8 bases lining up with TRBD1. The CDR3 has 16 amino acids. Germline-derived CDR1 and CDR2 are MNHEY and SMNVEV (reference sequence). Trimming removed 3 bases from V and 4 bases from J; junction bases left unmatched: 10.

The J gene is TRBJ2-3, the V gene TRBV6-4; D possibly corresponds to TRBD2 (5 bases). This CDR3 contains 13 residues. Trimming cost V 5 bases and J 6 bases, with 12 bases left between them. Germline V CDR1 and CDR2: MRHNA, SNTAGT. The CDR3 DNA reads TGTGCCAGCAGTTCCGGGATTACGGATACGCAGTATTTT. The encoded protein is CASSSGITDTQYF.

The rearrangement links TRBV4-3 to TRBJ2-2; D not resolved. This CDR3 has 16 residues. V was pared by 0 bases and J by 3 bases, with 11 bases between. Germline assignment: CDR1 LGHNA and CDR2 YSLEER. The CDR3 bases are TGCGCCAGCAGCCAAGACACGGGCCAGTACACCGGGGAGCTGTTTTTT. As protein: CASSQDTGQYTGELFF.

Only one count was recorded for this clone. The chain has TRBV11-3 and TRBJ2-1; the match to TRBD2 covers 14 bases. Germline CDR1 reads SGHNT; CDR2 reads YENEEA. V trimming: 4 bases; J trimming: 8 bases; junction bases outside the gene matches: 7. CDR3 length: 16 amino acids. As DNA, the CDR3 is TGTGCCAGCAGCTGGGGACTAGCGGGAGAACGGGATGAGCAGTTCTTC. Translation gives CASSWGLAGERDEQFF.

The V and J genes are TRBV2 and TRBJ1-2, with TRBD1 identical over 8 bases. The junction had 6 bases not matched to a gene; V was cut back by 8 bases and J by 10 bases. This CDR3 comprises 11 residues. Germline V gene sequence: CDR1 SNHLY, CDR2 FYNNEI. CDR3 sequence: CASGQGGAYTF. Written as DNA, the CDR3 is TGTGCCAGCGGACAGGGAGGCGCCTACACCTTC.

The rearrangement joins TRBV7-9 to TRBJ1-2; 10 bases align to TRBD1. The junction had 5 bases not matched to a gene; V was cut back by 5 bases and J by 5 bases. CDR3 length equals 14 residues. Germline CDR1 reads SEHNR; CDR2 reads FQNEAQ (reference sequence). CDR3 nucleotide sequence: TGTGCCAGCAGCGCCAGACAGGGGGCATATGGCTACACCTTC. Its translation is CASSARQGAYGYTF.

J is TRBJ2-2 and V is TRBV9; TRBD2 might be the D (6 bases). This CDR3 comprises 14 residues. Germline V CDR1 and CDR2: SGDLS, YYNGEE. Trimming cost V 0 bases and J 6 bases, with 9 bases left between them. The CDR3 loop reads CASSVDGSPGELFF. As DNA, the CDR3 is TGTGCCAGCAGCGTAGACGGGAGTCCCGGGGAGCTGTTTTTT. Together with reference TRBV9 and TRBJ2-2, the CDR3 gives the full variable domain: DSGVTQTPKHLITATGQRVTLRCSPRSGDLSVYWYQQSLDQGLQFLIQYYNGEERAKGNILERFSAQQFPDLHSELNLSSLELGDSALYFCASSVDGSPGELFFGEGSRLTVL.

The chain carries TRBV27 and TRBJ2-2; D may match TRBD1 or TRBD2 (5 bases each). V was shortened by 6 bases and J by 9 bases, with 14 bases between the two germline ends. This CDR3 contains 13 residues. Germline V gene sequence: CDR1 MNHEY, CDR2 SMNVEV (reference sequence). The CDR3 sequence is CASRLERGRELFF. DNA for the CDR3: TGTGCCAGCAGGTTAGAGAGGGGCCGGGAGCTGTTTTTT.

J is TRBJ2-3 and V is TRBV14; unclear D gene. Germline values: CDR1 SGHDN, CDR2 FVKESK. V was trimmed by 1 base and J by 2 bases, leaving 19 bases between them. The CDR3 length is 18 residues. The CDR3 region has the DNA TGTGCCAGCAGCCAAGGCACAGAATGGGCAGGCGACACAGATACGCAGTATTTT. Translating gives CASSQGTEWAGDTDTQYF. Complete variable domain (other parts from reference TRBV14 and TRBJ2-3): EAGVTQFPSHSVIEKGQTVTLRCDPISGHDNLYWYRRVMGKEIKFLLHFVKESKQDESGMPNNRFLAERTGGTYSTLKVQPAELEDSGVYFCASSQGTEWAGDTDTQYFGPGTRLTVL.

The chain couples TRBV27 to TRBJ2-5; D gene uncertain. The CDR3 has 14 residues. Trimming removed 4 bases from V and 8 bases from J, with 17 bases in between. CDR1 MNHEY and CDR2 SMNVEV come from the germline V gene (reference sequence). This CDR3 is CASSSVGQPGTQYF. The CDR3 DNA sequence: TGTGCCAGCAGTTCGGTCGGTCAGCCGGGCACCCAGTACTTC.

Of note for this clone: The germline gene is not matched at one end of the junction; a read error may be the cause. The rearrangement joins TRBV7-7 to TRBJ2-3, with D perhaps assigned TRBD1 or TRBD2 (6 bases each). Germline CDR1 and CDR2: SSHAT and FNYEAQ (reference sequence). The length of the CDR3 is 15 residues. CDR3 amino acids: CASSLRGGLGDTQYF. DNA of the CDR3: TGTGCTAGCAGCTTAAGAGGGGGACTTGGAGATACGCAGTATTTT.

This clone was counted between two and nine times. The chain links TRBV7-2 to TRBJ2-7; 7 positions match TRBD1. CDR1 and CDR2 from the germline V gene are SGHTA and FQGNSA. The junction had 4 bases not matched to a gene; V was cut back by 1 base and J by 4 bases. The CDR3 has 14 residues. Written as DNA, the CDR3 is TGTGCCAGCAGCTTAGAACAGGGGAAGTACGAGCAGTACTTC. The encoded protein is CASSLEQGKYEQYF.

The chain has TRBV3-1 (or the pseudogene TRBV3-2) and TRBJ2-7, with TRBD1 as a possible D gene (6 bases). The germline gives CDR1 LGHDT, CDR2 YNNKEL (reference sequence). The V gene lost 4 bases and the J gene lost 4 bases, with 14 bases spanning the gap. The CDR3 has 14 residues. CDR3 in amino acids: CASSLLSGEYEQYF. The CDR3 DNA sequence: TGTGCCAGCAGCCTCCTTTCAGGGGAGTACGAGCAGTACTTC.

The chain uses TRBV9 and TRBJ2-7; D ambiguous. Germline CDR1 SGDLS, CDR2 YYNGEE. The CDR3 contains 14 residues. V lost 3 bases and J 6 bases, leaving 16 bases between the germline ends. Here the CDR3 reads CASSASDQNSEQYF. The CDR3 DNA sequence: TGTGCCAGCAGCGCCTCGGACCAAAACAGCGAGCAGTACTTC.

This chain joins TRBV5-4 and TRBJ2-5; 7 bases match TRBD1. The junction had 10 bases not matched to a gene; V was cut back by 3 bases and J by 5 bases. From germline, CDR1 is SGHNT and CDR2 YYREEE (reference sequence). The CDR3 runs to 15 residues. CDR3 in DNA: TGTGCCAGCAGCTCCCGGGACAGCCTTTGGGAGACCCAGTACTTC. It translates to CASSSRDSLWETQYF.